The clone carrying this T cell receptor (beta chain) was seen only a few times. As yet, its antigen is unknown. These data are taken from a study of response to subunit inactivated influenza vaccine. Findings and limits, study-wide: Few additional T cells are recruited per seasonal influenza vaccination, authors suggested.

V lost 6 bases, J lost 6 bases, and 9 bases stayed unmatched. The CDR3 has 13 amino acids. Germline-derived CDR1 and CDR2 are DFQATT and SNEGSKA (reference sequence). TCRdb analysed the RT-PCR reads with MiXCR anew, one entry per CDR3 protein. The data show more than 700,000 distinct CDR3 sequences, 21% seen once. Material: PBMCs from blood, obtained less than 6 days after vaccination. This sequence originates from a man over 45 who received an inactivated influenza vaccine. J is TRBJ2-7 and V is TRBV20-1, with TRBD1 matching 9 bases. The CDR3 spells CSAERTGVGEQYF. The CDR3 nucleotides are TGCAGTGCCGAGAGGACAGGGGTCGGCGAGCAGTACTTC.